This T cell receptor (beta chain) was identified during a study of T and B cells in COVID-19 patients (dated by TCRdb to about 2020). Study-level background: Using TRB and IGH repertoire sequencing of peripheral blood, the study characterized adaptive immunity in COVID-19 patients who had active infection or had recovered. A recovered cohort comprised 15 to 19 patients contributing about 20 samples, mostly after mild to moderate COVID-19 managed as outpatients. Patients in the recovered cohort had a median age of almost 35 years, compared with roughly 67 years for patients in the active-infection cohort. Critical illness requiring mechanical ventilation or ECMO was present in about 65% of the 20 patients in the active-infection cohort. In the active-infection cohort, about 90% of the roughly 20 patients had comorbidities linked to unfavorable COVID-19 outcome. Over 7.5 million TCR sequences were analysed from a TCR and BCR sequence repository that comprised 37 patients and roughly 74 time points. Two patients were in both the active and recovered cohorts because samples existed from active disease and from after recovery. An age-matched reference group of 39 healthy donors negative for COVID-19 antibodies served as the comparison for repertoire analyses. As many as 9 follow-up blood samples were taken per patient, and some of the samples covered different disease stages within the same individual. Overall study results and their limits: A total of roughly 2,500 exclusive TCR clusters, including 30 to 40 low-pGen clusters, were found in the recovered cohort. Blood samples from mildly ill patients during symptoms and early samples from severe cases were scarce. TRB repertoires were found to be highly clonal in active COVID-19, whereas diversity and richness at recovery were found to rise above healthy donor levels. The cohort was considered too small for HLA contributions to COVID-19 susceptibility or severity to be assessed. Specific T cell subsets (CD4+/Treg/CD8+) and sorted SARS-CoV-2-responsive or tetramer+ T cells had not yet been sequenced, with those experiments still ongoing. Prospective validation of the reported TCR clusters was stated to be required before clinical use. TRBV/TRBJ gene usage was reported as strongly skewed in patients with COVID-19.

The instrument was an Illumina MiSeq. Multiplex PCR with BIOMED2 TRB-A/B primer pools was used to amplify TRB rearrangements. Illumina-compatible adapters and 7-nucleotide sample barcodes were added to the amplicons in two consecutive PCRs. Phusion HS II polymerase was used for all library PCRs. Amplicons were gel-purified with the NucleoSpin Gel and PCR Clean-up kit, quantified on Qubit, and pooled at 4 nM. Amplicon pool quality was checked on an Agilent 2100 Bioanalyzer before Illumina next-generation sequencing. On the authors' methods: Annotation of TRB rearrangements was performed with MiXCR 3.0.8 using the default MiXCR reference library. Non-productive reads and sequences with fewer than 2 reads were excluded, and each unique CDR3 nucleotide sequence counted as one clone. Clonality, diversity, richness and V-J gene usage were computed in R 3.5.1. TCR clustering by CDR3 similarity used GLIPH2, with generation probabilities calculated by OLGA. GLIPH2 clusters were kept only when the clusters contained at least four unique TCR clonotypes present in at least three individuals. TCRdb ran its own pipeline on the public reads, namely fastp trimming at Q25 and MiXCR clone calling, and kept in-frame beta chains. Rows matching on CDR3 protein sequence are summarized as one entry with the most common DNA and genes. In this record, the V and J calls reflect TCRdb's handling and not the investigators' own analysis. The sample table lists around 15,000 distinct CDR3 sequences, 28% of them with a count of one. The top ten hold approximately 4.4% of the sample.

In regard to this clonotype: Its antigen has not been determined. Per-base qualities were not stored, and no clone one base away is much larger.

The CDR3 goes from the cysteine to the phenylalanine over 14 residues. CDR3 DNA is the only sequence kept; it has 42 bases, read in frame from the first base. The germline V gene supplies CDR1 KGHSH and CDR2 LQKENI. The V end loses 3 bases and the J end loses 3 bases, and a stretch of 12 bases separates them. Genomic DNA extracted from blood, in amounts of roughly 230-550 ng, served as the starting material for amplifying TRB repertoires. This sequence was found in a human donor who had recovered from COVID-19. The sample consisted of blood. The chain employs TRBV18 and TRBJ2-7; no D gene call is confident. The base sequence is TGTGCCAGCTCACCCGGTGAAGGGTACTACGAGCAGTACTTC. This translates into CASSPGEGYYEQYF.